The 17 T cell receptor beta chains below all came from one sample that was sequenced in a study of cytotoxic CD8 clonotypes in ibrutinib-treated CLL. Repertoires were generated with immunoSEQ multiplex PCR, while TCRdb's copy carries only in-frame clones and drops some. The table lists about 130,000 clones, 79% of them singletons. Sample: PBMCs, taken after 12 months of ibrutinib treatment. All receptors come from a human donor with chronic lymphocytic leukemia.

This clone was seen only once. The V call is TRBV5-6, the J call TRBJ2-7, with a tentative D call TRBD1 (6 bases). V was trimmed by 4 bases and J by 5 bases, leaving 16 bases between them. Germline values: CDR1 SGHDT, CDR2 YYEEEE. This CDR3 spans 14 amino acids. The CDR3 DNA reads as TGTGCCAGCAGCGGGGGCCCTACAGGGCACGAGCAGTACTTC. Its protein product is CASSGGPTGHEQYF. The full variable domain, completed using reference TRBV5-6 and TRBJ2-7, is DAGVTQSPTHLIKTRGQQVTLRCSPKSGHDTVSWYQQALGQGPQFIFQYYEEEERQRGNFPDRFSGHQFPNYSSELNVNALLLGDSALYLCASSGGPTGHEQYFGPGTRLTVT.

The J gene is TRBJ2-7, the V gene TRBV18; the D is unclear. The germline V and J ends were trimmed by 4 bases and 5 bases, with 12 bases remaining between them. CDR1 is KGHSH, CDR2 LQKENI, per germline. The CDR3 is 13 amino acids. For the CDR3, the DNA is TGTGCCAGCTCACTGTCGAGGCCGGACGAGCAGTACTTC. It codes for CASSLSRPDEQYF.

The V call is TRBV27, the J call TRBJ2-1, with 9 bases fitting TRBD2. Trimming removed 6 bases from V and 7 bases from J; junction bases left unmatched: 10. Germline values: CDR1 MNHEY, CDR2 SMNVEV (reference sequence). The CDR3 spans 15 residues. The CDR3 coding sequence is TGTGCCAGCAGACTAGCGGGCTCTTTGTGGAATGAGCAGTTCTTC. Its protein product is CASRLAGSLWNEQFF.

This clone showed up just a few times. V usage is TRBV2 and J usage is TRBJ1-4, with 10 bases fitting TRBD1. CDR1 and CDR2 from the germline V gene are SNHLY and FYNNEI. The CDR3 totals 15 residues. Trimming took 1 base from V and 7 from J; bases not matched to a gene: 3. The CDR3 coding sequence is TGTGCCAGCAGTGAAGGGGACAGGGGAATTGAAAAACTGTTTTTT. Protein product: CASSEGDRGIEKLFF.

The chain links TRBV7-2 to TRBJ2-3; perhaps TRBD2 as D (6 bases). This CDR3 contains 16 residues. Germline loops: CDR1 SGHTA, CDR2 FQGNSA. V lost 2 bases and J 0 bases, leaving 12 bases between the germline ends. The CDR3 loop is CASSLWRDLSTDTQYF. CDR3 in DNA: TGTGCCAGCAGCTTATGGCGGGATCTCAGCACAGATACGCAGTATTTT.

This rearrangement joins TRBV9 to TRBJ2-7; 9 bases fit TRBD1. V was clipped by 2 bases and J by 2 bases; unmatched bases: 5. This CDR3 is built from 15 residues. CDR1 SGDLS and CDR2 YYNGEE come from the germline V gene. This CDR3 reads CASSVGQGVPYEQYF. In DNA, the CDR3 is TGTGCCAGCAGCGTGGGACAGGGAGTCCCCTACGAGCAGTACTTC.

This clone showed up just once. The chain combines TRBV6-5 with TRBJ1-1; D is unresolved. Trimming shortened V by 7 bases and J by 6 bases, and 9 bases separated the two germline ends. CDR1 is MNHEY, CDR2 SVGAGI, per germline. This CDR3 is built from 11 residues. The CDR3 sequence is CASTSGAEAFF. The CDR3 bases are TGTGCCAGCACTTCGGGCGCTGAAGCTTTCTTT.

This chain uses TRBV19 with TRBJ2-1, with TRBD2 matching over 11 bases. The V gene end was trimmed by 3 bases and the J gene end by 10 bases; junction bases not matched to a gene: 5. In germline, CDR1 is LNHDA, CDR2 SQIVND (reference sequence). The CDR3 is 14 amino acids. DNA of the CDR3: TGTGCCAGTAGTATCCTAGCGGGAGGTCCCGAGCAGTTCTTC. Translating gives CASSILAGGPEQFF.

V usage is TRBV4-1 and J usage is TRBJ2-7; 7 bases are a match to TRBD1. The CDR3 is 15 residues long. Unmatched junction bases numbered 11, after V lost 3 bases and J lost 6 bases. Germline loops: CDR1 MGHRA, CDR2 YSYEKL. CDR3: CASSHVRQGGGEQYF. In nucleotides, the CDR3 is TGCGCCAGCAGCCACGTCCGACAGGGTGGCGGCGAGCAGTACTTC.

This clone appeared a few times. This chain joins TRBV14 and TRBJ2-1; D ambiguous. Looked up from germline, CDR1 is SGHDN and CDR2 is FVKESK. The CDR3 contains 15 residues. V lost 1 base and J 5 bases, leaving 12 bases between the germline ends. The DNA of the CDR3 is TGTGCCAGCAGCCAAGTTACCCAATATAACAATGAGCAGTTCTTC. This codes for CASSQVTQYNNEQFF. The whole variable domain, remainder taken from reference TRBV14 and TRBJ2-1, is EAGVTQFPSHSVIEKGQTVTLRCDPISGHDNLYWYRRVMGKEIKFLLHFVKESKQDESGMPNNRFLAERTGGTYSTLKVQPAELEDSGVYFCASSQVTQYNNEQFFGPGTRLTVL.

The chain uses TRBV19 and TRBJ1-5, with 7 bases aligning to TRBD1. This CDR3 region has 17 residues. V gave up 3 bases and J gave up 1 base; unmatched junction bases: 9. The germline CDR1 and CDR2 sequences are LNHDA and SQIVND (reference sequence). The CDR3 DNA sequence: TGTGCCAGTAGTATGTGGAAGGGGGCGATGAGCAATCAGCCCCAGCATTTT. It translates to CASSMWKGAMSNQPQHF.

Details on this clone: This sample includes further DNA sequences coding for the same CDR3. The J gene is TRBJ2-7, the V gene TRBV4-3; weak D call: TRBD1 (6 bases). Germline-derived CDR1 and CDR2 are LGHNA and YSLEER. V gave up 0 bases and J gave up 4 bases, with 7 bases separating them. The length of the CDR3 is 13 residues. Here the CDR3 reads CASSQDRGYEQYF. In nucleotides, the CDR3 is TGCGCCAGCAGCCAAGACAGGGGTTACGAGCAGTACTTC.

This clone showed up just a few times. The chain uses TRBV19 and TRBJ2-5; 10 positions match TRBD2. V trimming: 5 bases; J trimming: 5 bases; junction bases outside the gene matches: 14. The CDR3 loop spans 17 amino acids. Per the germline V gene, CDR1 is LNHDA and CDR2 is SQIVND (reference sequence). CDR3 nucleotides: TGTGCCAGTAGTCGGAGCGGGAGGGCCTTTACGTCGGAGACCCAGTACTTC. Protein: CASSRSGRAFTSETQYF. The full variable domain, with the rest looked up from reference TRBV19 and TRBJ2-5, is DGGITQSPKYLFRKEGQNVTLSCEQNLNHDAMYWYRQDPGQGLRLIYYSQIVNDFQKGDIAEGYSVSREKKESFPLTVTSAQKNPTAFYLCASSRSGRAFTSETQYFGPGTRLLVL.

The CDR3 is CASSRGLNEKLFF. The CDR3 coding sequence is TGTGCCAGCAGTAGGGGACTAAATGAAAAACTGTTTTTT. The chain combines TRBV11-1 with TRBJ1-4, with D tentatively TRBD1 (5 bases). The length of the CDR3 is 13 residues. V was clipped by 6 bases and J by 5 bases, with 10 bases between them. Germline V gene sequence: CDR1 SGHAT, CDR2 FQDESV (reference sequence).

This chain connects TRBV27 to TRBJ2-7, with 10 bases identical to TRBD2. Trimming at V came to 6 bases and at J to 7 bases, leaving 12 bases not matched to a gene. CDR1 is MNHEY and CDR2 is SMNVEV in the germline V gene (reference sequence). The CDR3 extends over 15 amino acids. The CDR3 coding sequence is TGTGCCAGCAGCCGCCCGGGACTAGCGTGGAGTGAGCAGTACTTC. This encodes CASSRPGLAWSEQYF.

The J gene is TRBJ2-5, the V gene TRBV5-6; 12 bases match TRBD2. The ends lost 0 bases at V and 2 bases at J; junction bases unmatched: 5. The CDR3 is 17 residues long. Germline CDR1 reads SGHDT; CDR2 reads YYEEEE. The CDR3: CASSLEASGRAQETQYF. CDR3 sequence (DNA): TGTGCCAGCAGCTTGGAGGCTAGCGGGAGGGCTCAAGAGACCCAGTACTTC.

This clone was seen only a few times. The chain combines TRBV7-3 with TRBJ1-5; D is unresolved. This CDR3 region has 13 residues. The germline CDR1 and CDR2 sequences are SGHTA and FQGTGA. V shed 2 bases and J shed 5 bases, with 7 bases lying between them. The CDR3 reads CASSLQADQPQHF. The CDR3 region has the DNA TGTGCCAGCAGCTTACAGGCGGATCAGCCCCAGCATTTT.